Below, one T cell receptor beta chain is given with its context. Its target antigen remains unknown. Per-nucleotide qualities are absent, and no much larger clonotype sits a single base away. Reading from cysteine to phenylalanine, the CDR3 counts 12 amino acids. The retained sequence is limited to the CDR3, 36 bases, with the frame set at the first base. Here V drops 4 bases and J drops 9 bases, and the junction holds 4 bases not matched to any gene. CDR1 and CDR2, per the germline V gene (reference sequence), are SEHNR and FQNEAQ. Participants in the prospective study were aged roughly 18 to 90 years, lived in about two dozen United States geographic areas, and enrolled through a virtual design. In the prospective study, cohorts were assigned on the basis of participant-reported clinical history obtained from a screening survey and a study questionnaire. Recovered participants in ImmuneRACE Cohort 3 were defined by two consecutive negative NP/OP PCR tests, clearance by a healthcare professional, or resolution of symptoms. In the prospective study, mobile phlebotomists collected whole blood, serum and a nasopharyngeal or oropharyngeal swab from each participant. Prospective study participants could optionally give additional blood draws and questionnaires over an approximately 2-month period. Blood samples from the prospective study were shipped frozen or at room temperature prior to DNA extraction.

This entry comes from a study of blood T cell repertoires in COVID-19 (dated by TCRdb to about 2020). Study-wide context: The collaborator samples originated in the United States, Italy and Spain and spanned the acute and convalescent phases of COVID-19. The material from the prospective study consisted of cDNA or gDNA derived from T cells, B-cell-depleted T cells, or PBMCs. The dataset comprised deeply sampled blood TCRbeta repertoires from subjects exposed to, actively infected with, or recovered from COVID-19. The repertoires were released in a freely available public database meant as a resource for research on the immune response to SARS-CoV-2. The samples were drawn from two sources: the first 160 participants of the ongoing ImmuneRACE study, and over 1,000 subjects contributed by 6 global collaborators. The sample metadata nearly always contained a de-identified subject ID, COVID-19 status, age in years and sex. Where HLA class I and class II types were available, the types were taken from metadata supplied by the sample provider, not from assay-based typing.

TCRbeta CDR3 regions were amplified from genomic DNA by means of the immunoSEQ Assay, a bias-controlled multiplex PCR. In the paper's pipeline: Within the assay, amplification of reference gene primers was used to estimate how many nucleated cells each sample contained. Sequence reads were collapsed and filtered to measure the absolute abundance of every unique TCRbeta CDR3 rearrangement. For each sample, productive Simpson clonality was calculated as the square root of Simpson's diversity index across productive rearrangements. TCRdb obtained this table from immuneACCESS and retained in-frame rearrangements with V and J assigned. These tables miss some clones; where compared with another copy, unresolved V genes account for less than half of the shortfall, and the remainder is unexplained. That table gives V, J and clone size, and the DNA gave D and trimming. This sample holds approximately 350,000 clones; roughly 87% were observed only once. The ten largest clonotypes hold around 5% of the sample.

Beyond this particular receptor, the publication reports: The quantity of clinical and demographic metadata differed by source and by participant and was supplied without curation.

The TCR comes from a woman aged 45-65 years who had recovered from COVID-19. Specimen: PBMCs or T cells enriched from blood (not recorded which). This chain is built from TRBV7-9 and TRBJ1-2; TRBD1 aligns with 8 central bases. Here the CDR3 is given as CASSSRTGRYTF. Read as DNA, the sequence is TGTGCCAGCAGCTCCAGGACAGGGCGCTACACCTTC.